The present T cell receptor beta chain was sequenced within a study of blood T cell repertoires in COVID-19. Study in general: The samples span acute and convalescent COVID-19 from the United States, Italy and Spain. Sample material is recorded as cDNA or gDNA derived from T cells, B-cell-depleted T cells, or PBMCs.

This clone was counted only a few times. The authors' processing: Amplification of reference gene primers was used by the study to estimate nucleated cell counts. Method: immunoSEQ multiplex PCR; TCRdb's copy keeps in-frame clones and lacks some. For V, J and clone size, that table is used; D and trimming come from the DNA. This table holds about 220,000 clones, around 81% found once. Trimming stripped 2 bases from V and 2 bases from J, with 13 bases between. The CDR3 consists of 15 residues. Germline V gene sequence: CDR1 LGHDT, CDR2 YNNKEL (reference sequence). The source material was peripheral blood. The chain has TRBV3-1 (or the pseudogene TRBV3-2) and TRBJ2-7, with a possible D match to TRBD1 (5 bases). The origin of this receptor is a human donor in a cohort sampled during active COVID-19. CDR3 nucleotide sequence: TGTGCCAGCAGCCAACTAGGGGAACAGGCCTACGAGCAGTACTTC. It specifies CASSQLGEQAYEQYF.